Shown below are 31 T cell receptor beta chains from a single sample sequenced in a study of cytomegalovirus exposure and HLA in healthy donors. PCR was performed using 60 Vbeta and 13 Jbeta primers. Clones were sequenced by immunoSEQ multiplex PCR, and TCRdb holds only the in-frame ones, with some missing. The sample records more than 45,000 clones, about three quarters being singletons. The sample consisted of PBMCs. The receptors were sampled from a woman aged 40-49 years in good health and CMV-seropositive.

This sequence joins TRBV7-2 and TRBJ2-2; 7 positions match TRBD1. With V trimmed by 4 bases and J by 5 bases, 13 bases remained unmatched. Germline V lookup: CDR1 SGHTA, CDR2 FQGNSA. CDR3 length: 17 amino acids. The CDR3 sequence is CASSSTGQAEGTGELFF. The DNA of the CDR3 is TGTGCCAGCAGCTCTACCGGACAGGCCGAGGGGACCGGGGAGCTGTTTTTT.

This chain links TRBV7-2 with TRBJ2-7; D might be TRBD2 (6 bases). The CDR3 runs 14 residues. Per the germline V gene, CDR1 is SGHTA and CDR2 is FQGNSA. Trimming cost V 5 bases and J 4 bases, with 15 bases left between them. This CDR3 reads CASSLGTFPYEQYF. The CDR3 DNA follows: TGTGCCAGCAGCCTCGGGACTTTCCCTTACGAGCAGTACTTC.

The chain has TRBV6-1 and TRBJ2-5, with 12 positions matching TRBD2. Trimming cost V 2 bases and J 13 bases; bases outside gene matches: 5. CDR3 length: 13 residues. In germline, CDR1 is MNHNS, CDR2 SASEGT. This chain's CDR3 is CASSETTSGGSYF. The CDR3 nucleotides read TGTGCCAGCAGTGAAACCACTAGCGGGGGGTCGTACTTC.

In its sample, this clone was seen a few times. This sequence joins TRBV20-1 and TRBJ1-2; D uncertain. Trimming took off 3 bases at V and 6 bases at J, with 5 bases between the two ends. Germline values: CDR1 DFQATT, CDR2 SNEGSKA (reference sequence). The CDR3 runs to 10 residues. The CDR3 here is CSASPDGYTF. CDR3 in DNA: TGCAGTGCTAGCCCGGATGGCTACACCTTC.

This clone occurred a few times. The rearrangement uses TRBV19 and TRBJ1-3; no reliable D call. The germline V gene encodes CDR1 LNHDA and CDR2 SQIVND (reference sequence). V was pared by 4 bases and J by 0 bases, with 10 bases between. The CDR3 extends over 15 amino acids. The DNA of the CDR3 is TGTGCCAGTAGTACTACCGGGATCTCTGGAAACACCATATATTTT. Its translation is CASSTTGISGNTIYF.

The rearrangement links TRBV7-2 to TRBJ2-2, with TRBD2 matching 10 bases. This CDR3 is 17 amino acids long. Trimming removed 1 base from V and 8 bases from J; junction bases left unmatched: 10. Germline V gives CDR1 SGHTA, CDR2 FQGNSA. CDR3: CASSLEWTSGGSGELFF. DNA for the CDR3: TGTGCCAGCAGCTTAGAATGGACTAGCGGCGGGTCGGGGGAGCTGTTTTTT.

The V and J genes are TRBV7-6 and TRBJ2-1, with D possibly being TRBD2 (6 bases). The CDR3 runs 15 residues. Looked up from germline, CDR1 is SGHVS and CDR2 is FNYEAQ. V lost 1 base, J lost 7 bases, and 14 bases lay in between. The CDR3 DNA follows: TGTGCCAGCAGCTTAGGCGATGGGGGGTGGAATGAGCAGTTCTTC. Translating gives CASSLGDGGWNEQFF.

This sequence joins TRBV27 and TRBJ1-2, with a tentative D call TRBD1 (5 bases). Germline values: CDR1 MNHEY, CDR2 SMNVEV (reference sequence). Trimming left V 6 bases short and J 4 bases short, with 12 bases between. CDR3 size: 13 residues. The CDR3 spells CASSSWGGYGYTF. The CDR3 nucleotides are TGTGCCAGCAGCTCTTGGGGGGGCTATGGCTACACCTTC.

The chain couples TRBV29-1 to TRBJ1-2; maybe TRBD1 (5 bases). The germline CDR1 and CDR2 sequences are SQVTM and ANQGSEA. Trimming shortened V by 4 bases and J by 6 bases, and 12 bases separated the two germline ends. There are 12 residues in the CDR3. This CDR3 is CSVGGRVNGYTF. The CDR3 DNA reads TGCAGCGTTGGAGGCAGGGTGAATGGCTACACCTTC.

J is TRBJ2-1 and V is TRBV2; D call uncertain. The CDR3 length is 15 residues. V lost 6 bases to trimming and J lost 7 bases, with 19 bases between them. Germline V gives CDR1 SNHLY, CDR2 FYNNEI. The CDR3 loop reads CASRKGSLRGNEQFF. The CDR3 nucleotides are TGTGCCAGCAGGAAAGGAAGTTTAAGAGGTAATGAGCAGTTCTTC.

This clone was found once. This rearrangement joins TRBV6-5 to TRBJ2-7, with a weak D call TRBD1 (5 bases). The V and J ends lost 5 bases and 2 bases respectively, with 7 bases between them. This CDR3 has 12 amino acids. Germline V gene sequence: CDR1 MNHEY, CDR2 SVGAGI. The CDR3: CASSGQPYEQYF. Here the CDR3 DNA reads TGTGCCAGCAGTGGACAACCCTACGAGCAGTACTTC.

This chain uses TRBV7-2 with TRBJ2-7; 8 bases line up with TRBD2. The CDR3 sequence is 16 residues long. The V and J ends lost 7 bases and 0 bases, in that order; junction bases with no gene match: 11. In germline, CDR1 is SGHTA, CDR2 FQGNSA. In DNA, the CDR3 is TGTGCCAGCACCCGCGGTGTCCGGGGGGGCTCCTACGAGCAGTACTTC. Translated, it gives CASTRGVRGGSYEQYF.

The chain uses TRBV27 and TRBJ2-5; TRBD1 aligns across 7 bases. This CDR3 has 15 amino acids. Trimming took 2 bases from V and 2 from J; bases not matched to a gene: 5. The germline CDR1 and CDR2 sequences are MNHEY and SMNVEV (reference sequence). The CDR3 DNA reads TGTGCCAGCAGTTTAAGGTTCAGGGGGCAAGAGACCCAGTACTTC. Translating it yields CASSLRFRGQETQYF.

J is TRBJ1-1 and V is TRBV7-2; the D is unclear. Between the trimmed V and J ends, which lost 2 bases and 4 bases, there was a span of 8 bases. This CDR3 region has 13 residues. Germline CDR1 is SGHTA and CDR2 is FQGNSA. DNA for the CDR3: TGTGCCAGCAGCTTAAAACCGGGCACTGAAGCTTTCTTT. It is translated as CASSLKPGTEAFF.

The chain carries TRBV2 and TRBJ2-1; 14 bases align to TRBD2. With 3 bases clipped from V and 4 bases from J, the junction kept 2 bases outside the gene matches. CDR3 length: 16 residues. Germline V lookup: CDR1 SNHLY, CDR2 FYNNEI. The CDR3 DNA follows: TGTGCCAGCAGTGACGGGACTAGCGGGAGATACAATGAGCAGTTCTTC. The encoded protein is CASSDGTSGRYNEQFF.

The chain recombines TRBV5-4 with TRBJ1-5, with D perhaps matching TRBD1 (6 bases). Germline V CDR1 and CDR2: SGHNT, YYREEE (reference sequence). The V and J ends lost 2 bases and 3 bases respectively, with 15 bases between them. The CDR3 length is 16 residues. The CDR3 DNA reads as TGTGCCAGCAGCTTTAGGGGGGGAGGTGACAATCAGCCCCAGCATTTT. This codes for CASSFRGGGDNQPQHF.

J is TRBJ2-7 and V is TRBV6-6, with a weak D call TRBD2 (6 bases). Trimming left V 6 bases short and J 3 bases short, with 12 bases between. From germline, CDR1 is MNHNY and CDR2 SVGAGI (reference sequence). There are 13 residues in the CDR3. CDR3 bases: TGTGCCAGCAGCCCCCGCGGGGACTACGAGCAGTACTTC. This translates into CASSPRGDYEQYF.

V gene TRBV27 combines with J gene TRBJ1-1; D uncertain. V was pared by 5 bases and J by 6 bases, with 16 bases between. Germline V lookup: CDR1 MNHEY, CDR2 SMNVEV (reference sequence). The length of the CDR3 is 14 residues. The CDR3 region is CASSPHPSGSEAFF. The CDR3 DNA is TGTGCCAGCAGTCCCCACCCCTCAGGTTCTGAAGCTTTCTTT.

This clone appeared a few times. The V gene is TRBV15, the J gene TRBJ2-5; possible D gene TRBD2, 5 bases. Trimming cost V 1 base and J 3 bases, with 9 bases left between them. The CDR3 has 14 residues. Germline values: CDR1 LNHNV, CDR2 YYDKDF (reference sequence). CDR3 in DNA: TGTGCCACCAGCAGAGGGACGGGGAAAGAGACCCAGTACTTC. Translated, it gives CATSRGTGKETQYF.

This clone was counted a single time. The gene calls are TRBV6-6 and TRBJ1-6; TRBD1 is a possible D gene (6 bases). In germline, CDR1 is MNHNY, CDR2 SVGAGI (reference sequence). V was cut by 7 bases and J by 1 base, with 14 bases left in between. CDR3 size: 16 residues. CDR3 amino acids: CASTPSDRSYNSPLHF. Here the CDR3 DNA reads TGTGCCAGCACCCCTTCGGACAGATCCTATAATTCACCCCTCCACTTT.

The chain has TRBV28 and TRBJ2-1, with D maybe TRBD2 (5 bases). The V end was cut by 7 bases, the J end by 6 bases, with 13 bases between. This CDR3 spans 13 amino acids. CDR1 is MDHEN, CDR2 SYDVKM, per germline. The CDR3 DNA reads TGTGCCAGCACAACTAGTCTGAGCAATGAGCAGTTCTTC. Amino acids: CASTTSLSNEQFF.

The V call is TRBV7-8, the J call TRBJ2-3; 7 nucleotides line up with TRBD1. The junction had 6 bases not matched to a gene; V was cut back by 5 bases and J by 1 base. The CDR3 runs 15 residues. CDR1 and CDR2 (germline): SGHVS, FQNEAQ. The CDR3 nucleotides read TGTGCCAGCAGCAAACAGGGGCTCGGCACAGATACGCAGTATTTT. Translated, it gives CASSKQGLGTDTQYF. Filled out from reference TRBV7-8 and TRBJ2-3, the complete variable domain reads GAGVSQSPRYKVAKRGQDVALRCDPISGHVSLFWYQQALGQGPEFLTYFQNEAQLDKSGLPSDRFFAERPEGSVSTLKIQRTQQEDSAVYLCASSKQGLGTDTQYFGPGTRLTVL.

The chain carries TRBV7-9 and TRBJ1-2; D perhaps matches TRBD1 (6 bases). The CDR3 spans 15 residues. The germline V and J ends were trimmed by 5 bases and 4 bases, with 17 bases remaining between them. Germline CDR1 reads SEHNR; CDR2 reads FQNEAQ (reference sequence). The CDR3 sequence: CASSRGLGAPYGYTF. CDR3 bases: TGTGCCAGCAGCAGAGGCTTGGGGGCGCCCTATGGCTACACCTTC.

J is TRBJ2-7 and V is TRBV6-6; D is unclear. Trimming removed 2 bases from V and 3 bases from J, with 5 bases in between. CDR3 length: 12 amino acids. Germline CDR1 is MNHNY and CDR2 is SVGAGI (reference sequence). For the CDR3, the DNA is TGTGCCAGCAGTTACGTCCACTACGAGCAGTACTTC. Protein product: CASSYVHYEQYF.

V and J are TRBV4-1 and TRBJ2-7, with TRBD1 as a possible D gene (7 bases). The CDR3 length is 16 residues. V gave up 0 bases and J gave up 6 bases, with 18 bases separating them. Per germline, CDR1 MGHRA and CDR2 YSYEKL. CDR3 DNA sequence: TGCGCCAGCAGCCAAGAGGTAGGGCAGGGGGGACGCGAGCAGTACTTC. Its protein product is CASSQEVGQGGREQYF.

Only one count was recorded for this clone. The chain carries TRBV30 and TRBJ2-7, with 11 positions matching TRBD1. Germline V gene lookup returns CDR1 GTSNPN and CDR2 SVGIG (reference sequence). This CDR3 has 14 residues. Trimming cost V 3 bases and J 3 bases; bases outside gene matches: 4. CDR3 amino acids: CAWSPGTGGYEQYF. The CDR3 nucleotides read TGTGCCTGGAGCCCCGGGACAGGGGGCTACGAGCAGTACTTC.

This chain links TRBV10-3 with TRBJ1-2; D is undetermined. The V gene's germline CDR1 is ENHRY and CDR2 SYGVKD. CDR3 length: 16 amino acids. With 3 bases removed from V and 4 bases from J, the gap between germline ends came to 18 bases. CDR3 sequence reads: CAISDRRPQNGYGYTF. The CDR3 region has the DNA TGTGCCATCAGTGATAGGAGACCCCAGAACGGCTATGGCTACACCTTC.

The chain uses TRBV29-1 and TRBJ2-1, with a tentative D call TRBD1 (6 bases). Germline V lookup: CDR1 SQVTM, CDR2 ANQGSEA. There are 14 residues in the CDR3. V shed 6 bases and J shed 8 bases, with 20 bases lying between them. CDR3 protein: CSVLQGSLGDEQFF. The CDR3 bases are TGCAGCGTCCTACAGGGTTCCCTCGGGGATGAGCAGTTCTTC.

The chain combines TRBV7-2 with TRBJ2-1; D unresolved. CDR3 length equals 13 residues. Germline V lookup: CDR1 SGHTA, CDR2 FQGNSA. Trimming pared 5 bases from V and 3 bases from J, leaving 8 bases between. The CDR3 sequence: CASSPGNYNEQFF. For the CDR3, the DNA is TGTGCCAGCAGCCCAGGAAACTACAATGAGCAGTTCTTC.

This clone was detected only a few times. V gene TRBV6-5 combines with J gene TRBJ2-3, with 9 nucleotides matching TRBD1. J gave up 4 bases and V 0 bases, and 5 bases lay outside the gene matches. Germline CDR1 MNHEY, CDR2 SVGAGI. CDR3 size: 16 residues. The CDR3 reads CASSYSPGQGADTQYF. The CDR3 DNA sequence: TGTGCCAGCAGTTACTCGCCGGGACAGGGCGCAGATACGCAGTATTTT.

The rearrangement joins TRBV4-2 to TRBJ2-3; 7 bases are shared with TRBD1. V trimming: 2 bases; J trimming: 0 bases; junction bases outside the gene matches: 8. The CDR3 spans 17 residues. Germline V gene sequence: CDR1 LGHNA, CDR2 YNFKEQ. CDR3 region: CASSQMGGGQSTDTQYF. The CDR3 DNA follows: TGTGCCAGCAGCCAAATGGGTGGGGGACAGAGCACAGATACGCAGTATTTT.